These 10 T cell receptor beta chains were sequenced from one sample in a study of identical twins. TCRdb processed the 5' RACE reads anew with MiXCR; each CDR3 protein has one entry. This sample has approximately 490,000 distinct CDR3 sequences; under 25% occur once, and the top ten carry approximately 0.52%. Separately, the same data were catalogued under a study of yellow fever vaccine responses in identical twins.

What was sequenced was CD4+ T cells sorted from blood. The receptors stem from a woman under 30 in good health.

The genes are TRBV5-1 and TRBJ2-3; no firm D call. Per germline, CDR1 SGHRS and CDR2 YFSETQ. The V end was cut by 2 bases, the J end by 5 bases, with 12 bases between. The CDR3 has 14 amino acids. CDR3 sequence reads: CASSFLQDKDTQYF. In DNA form, the CDR3 reads TGCGCCAGCAGCTTTCTTCAGGATAAAGATACGCAGTATTTT.

This chain uses TRBV20-1 with TRBJ2-1; the match to TRBD1 covers 10 bases. Per germline, CDR1 DFQATT and CDR2 SNEGSKA (reference sequence). The V segment lost 2 bases and the J segment 5 bases; nucleotides outside the gene matches: 6. The CDR3 extends over 15 amino acids. The CDR3 sequence is CSARSRDRGNNEQFF. CDR3 DNA: TGCAGTGCTAGAAGCCGGGACAGGGGTAACAATGAGCAGTTCTTC.

There are a few counts of this clonotype. The chain couples TRBV12-3 or TRBV12-4 to TRBJ2-4, with D unresolved. V was trimmed by 3 bases and J by 0 bases, leaving 6 bases between them. The CDR3 extends over 14 amino acids. DNA of the CDR3: TGTGCCAGCAGTTTCGGCATAGCCAAAAACATTCAGTACTTC. The encoded protein is CASSFGIAKNIQYF.

The chain carries TRBV28 and TRBJ2-1, with D unclear. This CDR3 spans 10 amino acids. Germline values: CDR1 MDHEN, CDR2 SYDVKM. The V end lost 8 bases, the J end lost 11 bases, and 10 bases lay between the germline ends. This CDR3 reads CASERAQQFF. In DNA form, the CDR3 reads TGTGCCAGCGAACGGGCCCAGCAGTTCTTC.

The genes are TRBV5-1 and TRBJ2-5; TRBD2 agrees at 12 bases. V lost 4 bases to trimming and J lost 4 bases; unmatched junction nucleotides: 11. Per the germline V gene, CDR1 is SGHRS and CDR2 is YFSETQ. CDR3 length equals 17 residues. The CDR3 spells CASSPTTSGGGGETQYF. CDR3 sequence (DNA): TGCGCCAGCAGCCCAACGACTAGCGGGGGCGGAGGAGAGACCCAGTACTTC.

There are a few counts of this clonotype. V usage is TRBV20-1 and J usage is TRBJ1-2; D is possibly TRBD1 (5 bases). The CDR3 is 12 residues long. CDR1 DFQATT and CDR2 SNEGSKA come from the germline V gene (reference sequence). V was cut by 6 bases and J by 5 bases, with 13 bases left in between. The CDR3 nucleotides read TGCAGTGCCCCGGCTGGGGCATATGGCTACACCTTC. Its protein is CSAPAGAYGYTF.

This chain connects TRBV14 to TRBJ2-3; D is perhaps TRBD1 (7 bases). The CDR3 has 13 amino acids. Trimming pared 4 bases from V and 9 bases from J, leaving 14 bases between. Germline CDR1 and CDR2: SGHDN and FVKESK. CDR3 DNA: TGTGCCAGCAGCCCCACCCAGGGGGGAACGCAGTATTTT. It is translated as CASSPTQGGTQYF.

V usage is TRBV12-3 or TRBV12-4 and J usage is TRBJ2-1; 8 bases line up with TRBD2. The CDR3 runs 12 residues. V lost 5 bases to trimming and J lost 14 bases; unmatched junction nucleotides: 8. The CDR3 coding sequence is TGTGCCAGCAGTGCGAGCGGGAGAGGTGAGTTCTTC. It yields the protein CASSASGRGEFF.

In its sample, this clonotype was seen many times. The rearrangement links TRBV7-2 to TRBJ2-2, with 11 positions matching TRBD1. CDR1 is SGHTA and CDR2 is FQGNSA in the germline V gene. The CDR3 runs 15 residues. J lost 7 bases, V lost 6 bases, and 7 bases had no gene match. CDR3 residues: CASSWTGGAGGELFF. CDR3 DNA: TGTGCCAGCAGTTGGACAGGGGGCGCTGGCGGGGAGCTGTTTTTT. The full variable domain, its missing parts supplied by reference TRBV7-2 and TRBJ2-2, is GAGVSQSPSNKVTEKGKDVELRCDPISGHTALYWYRQSLGQGLEFLIYFQGNSAPDKSGLPSDRFSAERTGGSVSTLTIQRTQQEDSAVYLCASSWTGGAGGELFFGEGSRLTVL.

This clonotype was detected only a few times. The chain recombines TRBV5-1 with TRBJ2-1; the D gene could be TRBD1 or TRBD2 (6 bases each). V gave up 4 bases and J gave up 7 bases, with 21 bases separating them. Germline CDR1 SGHRS, CDR2 YFSETQ. CDR3 length: 16 residues. The CDR3 protein is CASSTSRGQVKNEQFF. The CDR3, as DNA: TGCGCCAGCAGCACGTCCCGGGGGCAGGTGAAAAATGAGCAGTTCTTC. Looking up the rest from reference TRBV5-1 and TRBJ2-1 gives the full variable domain: KAGVTQTPRYLIKTRGQQVTLSCSPISGHRSVSWYQQTPGQGLQFLFEYFSETQRNKGNFPGRFSGRQFSNSRSEMNVSTLELGDSALYLCASSTSRGQVKNEQFFGPGTRLTVL.